A single sample is the source of the 26 T cell receptor beta chains below, sequenced in a study of blood T cell repertoires in COVID-19. The protocol was immunoSEQ multiplex PCR, while the TCRdb copy is restricted to in-frame clones and leaves out a portion. The table records approximately 210,000 clones, around four fifths of them present only once. The sequenced sample consisted of peripheral blood. These receptors came from a human donor in a cohort sampled during active COVID-19.

This clone was picked up one time. This chain joins TRBV27 and TRBJ1-4; possible D gene TRBD1, 5 bases. Per the germline V gene, CDR1 is MNHEY and CDR2 is SMNVEV (reference sequence). V lost 6 bases, J lost 8 bases, and 13 bases lay in between. The CDR3 totals 13 residues. CDR3 residues: CASRSHGGEKLFF. CDR3 DNA: TGTGCCAGCAGATCCCACGGGGGGGAAAAACTGTTTTTT.

The chain is built from TRBV19 and TRBJ1-2; D is unresolved. V was cut by 3 bases and J by 8 bases, with 10 bases left in between. The CDR3 has 12 residues. Germline CDR1 LNHDA, CDR2 SQIVND (reference sequence). The CDR3 sequence: CASSITGYGYTF. The CDR3 bases are TGTGCCAGTAGTATCACGGGATACGGCTACACCTTC.

This clone was detected a few times. V and J are TRBV2 and TRBJ2-1; D may be TRBD2 (6 bases). The germline gives CDR1 SNHLY, CDR2 FYNNEI. The CDR3 consists of 14 residues. V lost 6 bases and J 9 bases, leaving 18 bases between the germline ends. CDR3 coding DNA: TGTGCCAGCAGAGGTGCTAGCGTGGGGCGTGAGCAGTTCTTC. Protein sequence: CASRGASVGREQFF.

The genes are TRBV10-3 and TRBJ1-2; D remains ambiguous. Germline V gene lookup returns CDR1 ENHRY and CDR2 SYGVKD. The V gene lost 0 bases and the J gene lost 4 bases, with 12 bases spanning the gap. The CDR3 has 15 amino acids. Here the CDR3 DNA reads TGTGCCATCAGTGAGTCTTGGCGCGGTGCCTATGGCTACACCTTC. Residues: CAISESWRGAYGYTF.

The chain is built from TRBV18 and TRBJ2-7; D may be TRBD2 (5 bases). CDR1 and CDR2 from the germline V gene are KGHSH and LQKENI. Trimming stripped 5 bases from V and 5 bases from J, with 22 bases between. The CDR3 contains 16 residues. The CDR3 nucleotides read TGTGCCAGCTCATCGGCCGCTACAGCGGCCGGTCACGAGCAGTACTTC. As protein: CASSSAATAAGHEQYF.

The CDR3 bases are TGTGCCATCAGCCCGGAGAGCTCCTACAATGAGCAGTTCTTC. This translates into CAISPESSYNEQFF. The V gene is TRBV10-3, the J gene TRBJ2-1; D is ambiguous. Germline CDR1 and CDR2: ENHRY and SYGVKD. The CDR3 totals 14 residues. V was clipped by 6 bases and J by 0 bases, with 9 bases between them.

This clone has just a few counts. The chain has TRBV7-9 and TRBJ2-5, with 7 nucleotides matching TRBD1. Looked up from germline, CDR1 is SEHNR and CDR2 is FQNEAQ (reference sequence). The CDR3 has 15 amino acids. The J segment lost 2 bases and the V segment lost 5 bases, leaving 8 bases of the junction unmatched. This chain's CDR3 is CASSTTQGSQETQYF. The CDR3 DNA is TGTGCCAGCAGCACCACACAGGGGTCGCAAGAGACCCAGTACTTC.

The genes are TRBV18 and TRBJ1-6; unclear D gene. There are 19 residues in the CDR3. Trimming removed 5 bases from V and 6 bases from J, with 26 bases in between. The germline V gene has CDR1 KGHSH and CDR2 LQKENI. The DNA of the CDR3 is TGTGCCAGCTCATTTGCTTCTGCGCGGCCGGGATTTTCTAATTCACCCCTCCACTTT. Its translation: CASSFASARPGFSNSPLHF.

The chain is built from TRBV6-4 and TRBJ1-1; 7 bases line up with TRBD1. Losses at the gene ends were 5 bases for V and 5 bases for J; bases not matched to a gene: 5. Germline CDR1 and CDR2: MRHNA and SNTAGT. This CDR3 has 13 residues. DNA of the CDR3: TGTGCCAGCAGTTTACAGGGGCGGACTGAAGCTTTCTTT. Translated, it gives CASSLQGRTEAFF.

A single count supports this clone. This rearrangement joins TRBV6-4 to TRBJ1-6; TRBD1 might be the D (6 bases). CDR1 and CDR2 (germline): MRHNA, SNTAGT. Trimming took off 5 bases at V and 9 bases at J, with 17 bases between the two ends. The CDR3 contains 15 residues. The CDR3 protein is CASSNFGQGGSPLHF. The CDR3 region has the DNA TGTGCCAGCAGTAACTTCGGACAAGGGGGTTCACCCCTCCACTTT.

V and J are TRBV10-3 and TRBJ1-4; no clear D. The CDR3 has 12 amino acids. The germline gives CDR1 ENHRY, CDR2 SYGVKD. Trimming removed 6 bases from V and 7 bases from J, with 9 bases in between. In DNA form, the CDR3 reads TGTGCCATCAGCGGTAGCGGTGAAAAACTGTTTTTT. This encodes CAISGSGEKLFF.

The chain recombines TRBV10-3 with TRBJ2-1; D gene unclear. Trimming removed 2 bases at V and 8 bases at J, with 10 bases between. This CDR3 contains 13 residues. Per germline, CDR1 ENHRY and CDR2 SYGVKD. The DNA of the CDR3 is TGTGCCATCAGTGAGGCCCCAGGCGATGAGCAGTTCTTC. Amino acid sequence: CAISEAPGDEQFF.

The rearrangement joins TRBV9 to TRBJ1-1; D is uncertain. This CDR3 comprises 14 residues. Germline values: CDR1 SGDLS, CDR2 YYNGEE. Trimming left V 4 bases short and J 5 bases short, with 15 bases between. This CDR3 is CASSFIDGVTEAFF. CDR3 nucleotide sequence: TGTGCCAGCAGCTTCATAGACGGGGTAACTGAAGCTTTCTTT. Full variable domain (rest looked up from reference TRBV9 and TRBJ1-1): DSGVTQTPKHLITATGQRVTLRCSPRSGDLSVYWYQQSLDQGLQFLIQYYNGEERAKGNILERFSAQQFPDLHSELNLSSLELGDSALYFCASSFIDGVTEAFFGQGTRLTVV.

This chain connects TRBV11-3 to TRBJ2-4, with 9 bases fitting TRBD1. Germline V gives CDR1 SGHNT, CDR2 YENEEA. This CDR3 has 18 amino acids. V lost 5 bases to trimming and J lost 5 bases; unmatched junction nucleotides: 16. The CDR3 region has the DNA TGTGCCAGCAGCCCGAGTTCGGGACAGGGATCAAAGGAAAACATTCAGTACTTC. This gives the protein CASSPSSGQGSKENIQYF.

This clone was detected a few times. V and J are TRBV29-1 and TRBJ2-3, with 9 bases aligning to TRBD2. From germline, CDR1 is SQVTM and CDR2 ANQGSEA. V lost 7 bases, J lost 0 bases, and 2 bases stayed unmatched. The length of the CDR3 is 13 residues. CDR3 nucleotides: TGCAGCGGGAGCGGGGGGAGCACAGATACGCAGTATTTT. It yields the protein CSGSGGSTDTQYF.

This sequence joins TRBV9 and TRBJ2-2, with 9 bases matching TRBD1. The V segment lost 4 bases and the J segment 7 bases; nucleotides outside the gene matches: 8. The germline V gene encodes CDR1 SGDLS and CDR2 YYNGEE. The CDR3 is made up of 15 amino acids. Written as DNA, the CDR3 is TGTGCCAGCAGCTTGTCACAGGGGGCCGGCGGGGAGCTGTTTTTT. The encoded protein is CASSLSQGAGGELFF.

This clone was seen once. The chain employs TRBV30 and TRBJ2-1, with D possibly being TRBD2 (5 bases). Germline-derived CDR1 and CDR2 are GTSNPN and SVGIG (reference sequence). The CDR3 totals 16 residues. Trimming cost V 7 bases and J 3 bases, with 22 bases left between them. This CDR3 reads CASSSGNGFNYNEQFF. The CDR3 nucleotides are TGTGCCTCGTCGAGCGGTAATGGGTTTAACTACAATGAGCAGTTCTTC.

The sample holds one count of this clone. The V call is TRBV5-1, the J call TRBJ1-4; 10 bases align to TRBD1. The CDR3 is 14 amino acids. V lost 5 bases to trimming and J lost 8 bases; unmatched junction nucleotides: 6. Germline V CDR1 and CDR2: SGHRS, YFSETQ. CDR3 sequence reads: CASRRQGAVEKLFF. The CDR3 region has the DNA TGCGCCAGCAGAAGACAGGGGGCGGTGGAAAAACTGTTTTTT.

This chain links TRBV27 with TRBJ1-1; perhaps TRBD1 as D (5 bases). Germline V lookup: CDR1 MNHEY, CDR2 SMNVEV (reference sequence). Trimming cost V 3 bases and J 0 bases, with 14 bases left between them. The CDR3 sequence is 16 residues long. CDR3 bases: TGTGCCAGCAGTTTTATGTTCTCAGGGTTGAACACTGAAGCTTTCTTT. Translation: CASSFMFSGLNTEAFF.

V usage is TRBV30 and J usage is TRBJ1-4, with D maybe TRBD1 (5 bases). With 4 bases removed from V and 0 bases from J, the gap between germline ends came to 12 bases. CDR1 GTSNPN and CDR2 SVGIG come from the germline V gene (reference sequence). The CDR3 spans 15 residues. This CDR3 reads CAWIPGFATNEKLFF. The CDR3 coding sequence is TGTGCCTGGATTCCAGGGTTTGCAACTAATGAAAAACTGTTTTTT.

CDR3 DNA: TGTGCCAGTAGGACAAAGACAGCCCCAAACACCATATATTTT. Its protein is CASRTKTAPNTIYF. V usage is TRBV19 and J usage is TRBJ1-3; D is perhaps TRBD1 (5 bases). The CDR3 runs 14 residues. Germline loops: CDR1 LNHDA, CDR2 SQIVND (reference sequence). V gave up 6 bases and J gave up 6 bases, with 15 bases separating them.

The rearrangement joins TRBV18 to TRBJ2-7; 7 positions match TRBD2. Unmatched junction bases numbered 5, after V lost 1 base and J lost 2 bases. Germline CDR1 KGHSH, CDR2 LQKENI. The CDR3 consists of 15 residues. Here the CDR3 reads CASSPLAGTTYEQYF. As DNA, the CDR3 is TGTGCCAGCTCACCACTAGCGGGCACAACCTACGAGCAGTACTTC. Based on the CDR3 plus reference TRBV18 and TRBJ2-7, the full variable domain is NAGVMQNPRHLVRRRGQEARLRCSPMKGHSHVYWYRQLPEEGLKFMVYLQKENIIDESGMPKERFSAEFPKEGPSILRIQQVVRGDSAAYFCASSPLAGTTYEQYFGPGTRLTVT.

The rearrangement joins TRBV6-6 to TRBJ2-1, with 7 bases identical to TRBD2. The germline CDR1 and CDR2 sequences are MNHNY and SVGAGI (reference sequence). This CDR3 is 15 amino acids long. After removal of 3 bases from V and 7 bases from J, the junction contained 9 bases not matched to a gene. The CDR3 nucleotides read TGTGCCAGCAGTTATGAGGGAGGGGTTGGTAATGAGCAGTTCTTC. Translated: CASSYEGGVGNEQFF.

Concerning this clone itself: The sample holds other DNA sequences that translate to the same CDR3. The rearrangement uses TRBV5-1 and TRBJ1-1; D is perhaps TRBD1 (5 bases). The CDR3 is 14 residues long. V gave up 4 bases and J gave up 1 base, with 11 bases separating them. The germline CDR1 and CDR2 sequences are SGHRS and YFSETQ. The CDR3 loop reads CASSPQGGNTEAFF. The CDR3 DNA reads TGCGCCAGCAGCCCTCAGGGAGGGAACACTGAAGCTTTCTTT.

This clone was recorded a few times. J is TRBJ2-7 and V is TRBV5-6; maybe TRBD1 (6 bases). The germline gives CDR1 SGHDT, CDR2 YYEEEE. CDR3 length equals 16 residues. V was clipped by 5 bases and J by 1 base, with 19 bases between them. The CDR3: CASSFAQGSRSYEQYV. The CDR3 DNA reads TGTGCCAGCAGTTTTGCACAGGGCTCCCGGTCCTACGAGCAGTACGTC.

This clone has just a few counts. One end of the junction fails to match germline, which may point to a read error. The genes are TRBV5-6 and TRBJ2-6; D is uncertain. The germline CDR1 and CDR2 sequences are SGHDT and YYEEEE. The CDR3 sequence is 14 residues long. CDR3 sequence reads: CASNLNTGANVLTF. The CDR3 nucleotides read TGTGCCAGCAACTTGAATACTGGGGCCAACGTCCTGACTTTC.